These 25 T cell receptor beta chains originate from one sample sequenced in a study of T cells after yellow fever vaccination. MiXCR, run by TCRdb on the 5' RACE reads, gives a single entry per CDR3 protein. Among about 52,000 distinct CDR3 sequences listed, 6.5% to 8.5% were seen once. The material sequenced was CD8+ T cells not binding an NS4B(214-222) dextramer, sorted from PBMCs, taken more than 35 days after the first yellow fever vaccination. The source of these receptors is a man aged 18 to 30 who received the YFV17D yellow fever vaccine.

This clonotype was picked up many times. The chain carries TRBV7-8 and TRBJ2-1, with TRBD2 identical over 15 bases. Germline V gene data show CDR1 as SGHVS and CDR2 as FQNEAQ. J lost 4 bases, V lost 5 bases, and 0 bases had no gene match. The CDR3 length is 15 residues. The CDR3 coding sequence is TGTGCCAGCAGCGGGACTAGCGGGGGGTACAATGAGCAGTTCTTC. It yields the protein CASSGTSGGYNEQFF.

This clonotype was recorded many times. In nucleotides, the CDR3 is TGTGCCACCTCCTCACGTAGCACAGATACGCAGTATTTT. Amino acids: CATSSRSTDTQYF. The chain combines TRBV15 with TRBJ2-3, with D unclear. Trimming cost V 8 bases and J 0 bases, with 9 bases left between them. The germline V gene encodes CDR1 LNHNV and CDR2 YYDKDF (reference sequence). The CDR3 loop spans 13 amino acids.

This clonotype was observed many times. The rearrangement uses TRBV7-3 and TRBJ2-3, with 10 positions matching TRBD2. CDR3 length: 16 amino acids. Germline assignment: CDR1 SGHTA and CDR2 FQGTGA. Trimming removed 5 bases from V and 2 bases from J; junction bases left unmatched: 7. In DNA form, the CDR3 reads TGTGCCAGCAGCCTGGGGAGCGGGGGGGCCACAGATACGCAGTATTTT. Its translation is CASSLGSGGATDTQYF.

This clonotype was observed at least ten times. J is TRBJ2-7 and V is TRBV4-1; D is undetermined. The CDR3 runs to 16 residues. Germline CDR1 and CDR2: MGHRA and YSYEKL. The V end lost 1 base, the J end lost 7 bases, and 20 bases lay between the germline ends. CDR3 coding DNA: TGCGCCAGCAGCCAAGGCGATGGAGCCTTTACTTGGGAGCAGTACTTC. It specifies CASSQGDGAFTWEQYF.

This clonotype is categorized as medium-sized (0.01 to 0.1%). The genes are TRBV10-3 and TRBJ1-4; tentatively, D is TRBD1 (6 bases). Trimming cost V 3 bases and J 5 bases, with 7 bases left between them. Germline values: CDR1 ENHRY, CDR2 SYGVKD. The CDR3 consists of 13 residues. The DNA for the CDR3 is TGTGCCATCAGTGAAGGGGGAAATGAAAAACTGTTTTTT. Residues: CAISEGGNEKLFF.

This clonotype has at least ten counts. The chain's CDR3 is CASSFRQGGSNEQFF. The CDR3 DNA reads as TGTGCCAGCAGTTTCCGACAGGGGGGGAGCAATGAGCAGTTCTTC. This chain connects TRBV28 to TRBJ2-1, with TRBD1 matching over 9 bases. J lost 6 bases, V lost 3 bases, and 6 bases had no gene match. Germline CDR1 and CDR2: MDHEN and SYDVKM. The CDR3 is 15 residues long.

This clonotype was recorded at least ten times. The genes are TRBV7-9 and TRBJ1-1; D is uncertain. Trimming removed 6 bases at V and 1 base at J, with 9 bases between. CDR3 size: 13 residues. CDR1 and CDR2 (germline): SEHNR, FQNEAQ (reference sequence). The CDR3 region is CASSETPNTEAFF. In nucleotides, the CDR3 is TGTGCCAGCAGTGAAACACCGAACACTGAAGCTTTCTTT.

This clonotype has a count of ten or more. The V and J genes are TRBV20-1 and TRBJ2-5; D assignment may be TRBD1 or TRBD2 (5 bases each). The CDR3 extends over 14 amino acids. The germline V gene has CDR1 DFQATT and CDR2 SNEGSKA (reference sequence). V was pared by 3 bases and J by 1 base, with 12 bases between. CDR3 nucleotides: TGCAGTGCTAGCGGTTGGGGGACCCAAGAGACCCAGTACTTC. Translated, it gives CSASGWGTQETQYF.

This clonotype was detected many times. V and J are TRBV2 and TRBJ2-5; no clear D. The CDR3 contains 12 residues. Germline lookup yields CDR1 SNHLY and CDR2 FYNNEI. V lost 10 bases and J lost 2, with 11 bases in between. CDR3 residues: CATAGPQETQYF. The CDR3 bases are TGTGCCACCGCCGGGCCACAAGAGACCCAGTACTTC.

This clonotype was observed at least ten times. V gene TRBV5-5 combines with J gene TRBJ1-3; no firm D call. This CDR3 contains 13 residues. Germline V gene lookup returns CDR1 SGHKS and CDR2 YYEKEE (reference sequence). Deletions cut 1 base from V and 4 bases from J, with 6 bases between. The CDR3 DNA reads as TGTGCCAGCAGCTTGTATAACGGAAACACCATATATTTT. Translated, it gives CASSLYNGNTIYF.

Only a few counts were recorded for this clonotype. V gene TRBV29-1 combines with J gene TRBJ1-1; D possibly corresponds to TRBD1 (5 bases). This CDR3 has 12 amino acids. From germline, CDR1 is SQVTM and CDR2 ANQGSEA. Trimming removed 7 bases at V and 8 bases at J, with 17 bases between. The CDR3 nucleotides read TGCAGCGCCAAGGGCTCAGACAGCGAAGCTTTCTTT. Translation gives CSAKGSDSEAFF. Drawing the rest from reference TRBV29-1 and TRBJ1-1, the complete variable domain is SAVISQKPSRDICQRGTSLTIQCQVDSQVTMMFWYRQQPGQSLTLIATANQGSEATYESGFVIDKFPISRPNLTFSTLTVSNMSPEDSSIYLCSAKGSDSEAFFGQGTRLTVV.

This clonotype occurred a few times. The rearrangement links TRBV5-4 to TRBJ1-2; D is unclear. Per the germline V gene, CDR1 is SGHNT and CDR2 is YYREEE (reference sequence). The length of the CDR3 is 15 residues. Trimming stripped 0 bases from V and 4 bases from J, with 13 bases between. The DNA for the CDR3 is TGTGCCAGCAGCTTGGGGTTCTCGATGGGCTATGGCTACACCTTC. It codes for CASSLGFSMGYGYTF.

The rearrangement uses TRBV10-3 and TRBJ2-7; possible D gene TRBD1, 7 bases. The ends were cut back, 0 bases at V and 0 bases at J, with 12 bases in the middle. The length of the CDR3 is 16 residues. CDR1 ENHRY and CDR2 SYGVKD come from the germline V gene. CDR3 loop: CAISESAGQSSYEQYF. DNA of the CDR3: TGTGCCATCAGTGAGTCTGCGGGACAGAGCTCCTACGAGCAGTACTTC.

This clonotype came up a few times. This rearrangement joins TRBV19 to TRBJ1-1; weak D call: TRBD1 (5 bases). Germline V gene lookup returns CDR1 LNHDA and CDR2 SQIVND (reference sequence). The CDR3 is made up of 12 amino acids. Trimming stripped 11 bases from V and 7 bases from J, with 17 bases between. CDR3 DNA: TGTGCCGCTCTCGGGGGGGTAAATGAAGCTTTCTTT. It yields the protein CAALGGVNEAFF.

This clonotype occurred many times. V is TRBV15 and J is TRBJ2-3; 9 bases agree with TRBD2. Germline CDR1 and CDR2: LNHNV and YYDKDF (reference sequence). The J segment lost 5 bases and the V segment lost 4 bases, leaving 10 bases of the junction unmatched. This CDR3 is built from 16 residues. The CDR3 region is CATSTKVAGARDTQYF. CDR3 DNA sequence: TGTGCCACCAGCACCAAGGTAGCGGGAGCAAGAGATACGCAGTATTTT.

This clonotype appeared many times. V is TRBV5-6 and J is TRBJ2-5, with D unclear. Germline V lookup: CDR1 SGHDT, CDR2 YYEEEE. The CDR3 sequence is 15 residues long. V was cut by 6 bases and J by 3 bases, with 18 bases left in between. The CDR3 protein is CASNPVGGLKETQYF. The CDR3 region has the DNA TGTGCCAGCAACCCCGTGGGCGGCCTGAAAGAGACCCAGTACTTC.

This clonotype occurred a few times. The chain uses TRBV7-9 and TRBJ2-7, with 9 bases matching TRBD1. V trimming: 4 bases; J trimming: 7 bases; junction bases outside the gene matches: 17. This CDR3 contains 17 residues. In germline, CDR1 is SEHNR, CDR2 FQNEAQ (reference sequence). The CDR3 DNA follows: TGTGCCAGCAGCTCCGGGCTGTGGGGGACAGGGCAGCGTGAGCAGTACTTC. Translation: CASSSGLWGTGQREQYF.

The V gene is TRBV2, the J gene TRBJ2-3; D uncertain. Trimming left V 6 bases short and J 6 bases short, with 7 bases between. Looked up from germline, CDR1 is SNHLY and CDR2 is FYNNEI. This CDR3 has 11 residues. Written as DNA, the CDR3 is TGTGCCAGCAGCGTACGTGATACGCAGTATTTT. This codes for CASSVRDTQYF.

There are a few counts of this clonotype. This chain uses TRBV6-1 with TRBJ1-2; weak D call: TRBD1 (5 bases). V was trimmed by 6 bases and J by 8 bases, leaving 16 bases between them. CDR1 and CDR2 from the germline V gene are MNHNS and SASEGT. CDR3 length: 13 residues. The CDR3 region is CASRVPGLVGYTF. Here the CDR3 DNA reads TGTGCCAGCAGGGTCCCGGGGCTAGTCGGCTACACCTTC.

The table lists this clonotype with a few counts. The chain combines TRBV7-2 with TRBJ2-1; D call uncertain. The CDR3 covers 16 residues. The V gene's germline CDR1 is SGHTA and CDR2 FQGNSA. V was shortened by 5 bases and J by 4 bases, with 18 bases between the two germline ends. CDR3 protein: CASSEFHQPLYNEQFF. CDR3 in DNA: TGTGCCAGCAGCGAGTTCCACCAACCCCTGTACAATGAGCAGTTCTTC.

This clonotype was seen at least ten times. The chain joins TRBV12-3 or TRBV12-4 to TRBJ2-6; no clear D. V was pared by 3 bases and J by 3 bases, with 3 bases between. This CDR3 is 13 amino acids long. The DNA for the CDR3 is TGTGCCAGCAGTTTGGGTGGGGCCAACGTCCTGACTTTC. Protein: CASSLGGANVLTF.

This clonotype was found a few times. The genes are TRBV4-3 and TRBJ1-4, with D tentatively TRBD1 (5 bases). The V and J ends lost 4 bases and 7 bases respectively, with 13 bases between them. CDR1 is LGHNA and CDR2 is YSLEER in the germline V gene. CDR3 size: 14 residues. CDR3 nucleotides: TGCGCCAGCAGCCTCGACGCAGGGACTGAAAAACTGTTTTTT. Protein product: CASSLDAGTEKLFF.

The chain employs TRBV12-3 or TRBV12-4 and TRBJ1-6, with 11 bases fitting TRBD1. The CDR3 is 16 residues long. V was clipped by 4 bases and J by 9 bases; unmatched bases: 8. CDR3 sequence (DNA): TGTGCCAGCAGTTACGGGACAGGGGGAATCTTTTCACCCCTCCACTTT. Protein: CASSYGTGGIFSPLHF.

A few counts support this clonotype. The gene calls are TRBV4-3 and TRBJ1-1; a possible D gene is TRBD1 (6 bases). V was pared by 0 bases and J by 5 bases, with 13 bases between. Germline assignment: CDR1 LGHNA and CDR2 YSLEER. The CDR3 is made up of 15 amino acids. The DNA for the CDR3 is TGCGCCAGCAGCCAAGATACAGGGAGGGATACTGAAGCTTTCTTT. This gives the protein CASSQDTGRDTEAFF.

There are many counts of this clonotype. The chain is built from TRBV7-9 and TRBJ2-3; tentatively, D is TRBD1 (6 bases). The CDR3 has 13 residues. V lost 3 bases and J lost 9, with 13 bases in between. CDR1 and CDR2 from the germline V gene are SEHNR and FQNEAQ (reference sequence). The CDR3 spells CASSFNIQGTQYF. In nucleotides, the CDR3 is TGTGCCAGCAGCTTCAATATCCAGGGGACGCAGTATTTT.